This T cell receptor (beta chain) was found in a study of T cell repertoires in cytomegalovirus infection. Overall study: Evidence of both CMV infection and a matching HLA type came from public TCR beta signatures.

TCRdb called the reads again in MiXCR, with one record for every CDR3 protein. The table includes about 310,000 distinct CDR3 sequences, approximately 25% detected once. The V end lost 4 bases, the J end lost 3 bases, and 13 bases lay between the germline ends. The CDR3 has 15 amino acids. The germline CDR1 and CDR2 sequences are MGHRA and YSYEKL. Concerning this clonotype itself: Its cognate antigen is unknown.

Study-wide findings and caveats: Cumulated frequencies of public TCR beta families served to identify carriers of CMV plus the relevant HLA. In two of eight donors, the top clonotype was HLA-C-restricted CMV-specific.

Here the sequenced sample was cultured PBMCs, taken from culture after CMV antigen stimulation. This chain connects TRBV4-1 to TRBJ1-5; no firm D call. This clonotype originated in a human donor in good health (CMV status not recorded). Some clones in this sample may be carry-over from other donors' samples. The CDR3 reads CASSREWDFNQPQHF. In DNA form, the CDR3 reads TGCGCCAGCAGCCGAGAGTGGGATTTCAATCAGCCCCAGCATTTT.